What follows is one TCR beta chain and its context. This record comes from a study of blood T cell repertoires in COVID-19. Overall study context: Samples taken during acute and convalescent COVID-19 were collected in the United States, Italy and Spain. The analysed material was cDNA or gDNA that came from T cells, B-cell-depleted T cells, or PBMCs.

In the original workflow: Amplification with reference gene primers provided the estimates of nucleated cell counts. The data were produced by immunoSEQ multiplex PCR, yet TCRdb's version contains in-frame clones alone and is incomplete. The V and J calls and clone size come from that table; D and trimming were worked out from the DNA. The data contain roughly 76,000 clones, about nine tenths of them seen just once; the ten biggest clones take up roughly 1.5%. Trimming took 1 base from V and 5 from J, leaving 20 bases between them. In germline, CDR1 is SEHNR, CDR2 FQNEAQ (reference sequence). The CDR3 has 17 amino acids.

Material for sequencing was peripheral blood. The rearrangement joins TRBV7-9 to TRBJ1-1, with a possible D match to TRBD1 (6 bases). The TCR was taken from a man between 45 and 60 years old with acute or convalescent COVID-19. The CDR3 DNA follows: TGTGCCAGCAGCTTAGAAGTGGGCCGGGGGGCAGGGACTGAAGCTTTCTTT. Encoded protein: CASSLEVGRGAGTEAFF.